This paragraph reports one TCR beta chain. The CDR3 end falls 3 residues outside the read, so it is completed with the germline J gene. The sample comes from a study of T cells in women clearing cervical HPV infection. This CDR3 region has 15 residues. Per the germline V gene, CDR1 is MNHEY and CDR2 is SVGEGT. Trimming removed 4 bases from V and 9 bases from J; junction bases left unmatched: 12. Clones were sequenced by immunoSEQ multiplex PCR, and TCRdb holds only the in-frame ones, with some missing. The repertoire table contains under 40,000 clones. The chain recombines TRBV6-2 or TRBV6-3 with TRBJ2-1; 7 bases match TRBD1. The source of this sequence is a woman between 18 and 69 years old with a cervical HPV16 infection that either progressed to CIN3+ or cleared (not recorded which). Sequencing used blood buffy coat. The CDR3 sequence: CASSFSGGAGGEQFF. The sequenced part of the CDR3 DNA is TGTGCCAGCAGTTTCTCTGGGGGAGCAGGGGGTGAG.